This T cell receptor (beta chain) was identified during a study of long-term antiretroviral therapy in people with HIV (dated by TCRdb to 2021 to 2024). Notes on the research overall: The earliest samples were collected about a decade before the 2015 WHO recommendation for immediate ART, when ART was typically delayed until CD4 counts fell. Whether ART initiation and durable HIV suppression were associated with changes in peripheral blood TRB repertoire composition and diversity was tested in a retrospective serial study. From 25 to 30 adults with confirmed HIV infection, the cohort provided under 200 cryopreserved PBMC samples, gathered serially across a mean of approximately six years (range 1-12). Eleven of the 30 participants with HIV were female. Test extractions of a monoclonal T-cell line alongside a few dozen polyclonal samples showed no cross-contamination during QIAcube processing. Here is what the overall study found, with its caveats: HIV repertoires had narrower CDR3 length ranges than controls, and the network structure suggested an antigen-experienced repertoire that shifted only slightly toward naive after ART. The samples span the years 2004 to 2017, and the ART regimens used may be less effective than current regimens. The repertoire was dominated across all time points by expanded TRB clones identified before ART initiation, although this dominance was seen to fluctuate and to decrease in many PLHIV after ART. Inferences about post-ART repertoire changes were limited because no data were available on ART adherence, viral resistance or therapy changes. Because pre-ART samples had limited cell numbers, profiling was done on unsorted PBMC rather than on sorted CD4+ and CD8+ T cells. Limited PBMC availability meant only the TCR beta chain was sequenced, without alpha chain pairing. A significant increase in TRB diversity was found to be associated with ART initiation, although TRB diversity was observed to remain significantly below that of transplant donor controls even after long-term ART.

To be included, a participant needed at least one PBMC sample from before ART initiation plus at least two post-ART samples. Every participant with HIV received treatment in the United States of America. Before DNA extraction, cryopreserved samples containing roughly 0.85-11 million PBMC were thawed and washed. At the time of the earliest PBMC sample, participants with HIV were aged between about 23 and 54 years. PBMC samples from each participant spanned 1-4 timepoints before ART initiation and 2-8 timepoints after ART initiation, with a median of 7 samples. For every participant, serial HIV viral load, CD4+ T-cell count, ART history and demographic data were obtained. Genomic DNA was extracted from unsorted PBMC with a Qiagen kit on a QIAcube, with processing performed in batches of 12 samples. Sequencing of the TRB variable region was done with the immunoSEQ hsTCRB v3.0 assay at survey level resolution. The targeted TRB sequencing depth was roughly 40,000-55,000 T-cell genomes per sample. Pooled TRB libraries were sequenced on an Illumina MiSeq with a v3 150-cycle kit. In the authors' own workflow: Analysis of repertoires was carried out in R inside a reproducible Nextflow workflow spanning QC, data transformation and analysis. LymphoSeq2, an R package for AIRR-Seq data exploration, was used to implement custom analyses. After excluding several samples that yielded fewer than 5000 total TRB sequences, 190 or so HIV repertoires remained for analysis. Of the 180 to 200 retained HIV repertoires, about 59 were collected before and roughly 130 after ART initiation. Repertoires were downsampled to 5000 TRB nucleotide sequences, with summary statistics averaged over 100 downsampling iterations. The analysis kept only TRB sequences whose CDR3 regions were at least seven amino acids long. Diversity was measured with a Shannon entropy-derived clonality score and the Gini coefficient. In the repertoire networks, any two of the top 5000 CDR3 amino acid sequences were connected whenever the two sequences differed by an edit distance of one. GLIPH2 predicted antigen specificity groups and MHC restriction for TRB CDR3 amino acid sequences. Known CMV, EBV, HIV or tissue antigen associations were flagged by matching CDR3 amino acid sequences against VDJdb and McPAS-TCR. Pre-ART, post-ART and control groups were compared with Wilcoxon signed-rank tests and Holm-Bonferroni correction. TCRdb provides this immuneACCESS table in a form limited to in-frame rearrangements. Some clones are lacking; in checked studies, under half of them reflect an unresolved V gene, and why the rest are absent is not known. From that table come the V and J calls and clone size; the DNA was used to work out D and trimming. Present in this sample are more than 20,000 clones, 85% to 90% of which were seen just once. Less than 8.5% of the sample goes to the ten largest clones.

This clone appeared a single time. The clone's antigen remains unknown. No much larger clone exists at a distance of one base, and base qualities are not known. Per the germline V gene (reference sequence), MNHEY is the CDR1 and SMNVEV is the CDR2. V is shortened by 8 bases, J by 0 bases, and the region joining them spans 4 bases. The CDR3 covers 11 residues, taking in both the cysteine and the phenylalanine. Only the CDR3 portion is preserved as DNA: 33 bases, with reading frame beginning at the first base. This chain joins TRBV27 to TRBJ1-1; too little of a D gene remains to name it. This material consisted of unsorted PBMCs, taken 1.8 years before starting antiretroviral therapy. This sequence was found in a woman in her thirties with HIV. The DNA sequence is TGTGCCAGCTATATGAACACTGAAGCTTTCTTT. This translates into CASYMNTEAFF.